This T cell receptor (beta chain) is from a study of T cell clonality in common variable immunodeficiency. Using immunoSEQ multiplex PCR, the repertoire was profiled, and TCRdb retains in-frame clones only, with some absent. The sample gives approximately 44,000 clones, none seen only once, and the top ten clones hold under 11%. Donors gave roughly 4.5 to 9 ml heparinized peripheral whole blood. This clone was found many times. The receptor's source is a person aged 18-69 years in good health. Sequenced input: peripheral blood mononuclear cells.

The CDR3 region is CSVGGRQGNYGYTF. The covered CDR3 bases are TGCAGCGTCGGGGGTCGACAGGGAAACTATGGC. The rearrangement links TRBV29-1 to TRBJ1-2; 7 nucleotides align to TRBD1. The sequence runs out 3 residues before the end of the CDR3; the remainder is reconstructed from the germline J gene. The V segment lost 6 bases and the J segment 2 bases; nucleotides outside the gene matches: 9. This CDR3 is built from 14 residues. Germline CDR1 is SQVTM and CDR2 is ANQGSEA.